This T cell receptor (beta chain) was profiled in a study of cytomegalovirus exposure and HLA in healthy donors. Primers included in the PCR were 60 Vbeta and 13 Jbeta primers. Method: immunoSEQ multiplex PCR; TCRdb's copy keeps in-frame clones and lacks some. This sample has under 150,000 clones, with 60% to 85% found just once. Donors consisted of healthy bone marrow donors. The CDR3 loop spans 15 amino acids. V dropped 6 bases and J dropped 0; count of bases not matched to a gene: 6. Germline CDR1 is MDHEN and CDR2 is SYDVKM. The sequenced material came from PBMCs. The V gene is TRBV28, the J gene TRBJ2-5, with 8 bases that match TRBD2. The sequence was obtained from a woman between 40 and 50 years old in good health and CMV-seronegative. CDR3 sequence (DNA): TGTGCCAGCAGCACCCGGGGGGGAGACCAAGAGACCCAGTACTTC. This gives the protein CASSTRGGDQETQYF.